The 17 T cell receptor beta chains below all came from one sample that was sequenced in a study of breast tumors, draining lymph nodes, adjacent tissues. TCRdb reprocessed the multiplex PCR reads with MiXCR, giving one entry per CDR3 protein. The sample gives about 22,000 distinct CDR3 sequences, 50% to 75% of which show up once; 15% to 20% is in the top ten. Sequencing was performed on tumor-adjacent breast tissue. The receptors were sampled from a female donor with breast cancer. Some clones in this sample may be carry-over from other donors' samples.

The rearrangement joins TRBV20-1 to TRBJ2-3; 8 bases line up with TRBD2. The CDR3 is 14 residues long. From germline, CDR1 is DFQATT and CDR2 SNEGSKA (reference sequence). With V trimmed by 3 bases and J by 0 bases, 2 bases remained unmatched. The CDR3 DNA sequence: TGCAGTGCTAGGGGGACTAGAAGCACAGATACGCAGTATTTT. Amino acid sequence: CSARGTRSTDTQYF.

The chain has TRBV5-1 and TRBJ1-3; a possible D gene is TRBD1 (5 bases). CDR1 and CDR2 (germline): SGHRS, YFSETQ. This CDR3 has 17 amino acids. V was pared by 0 bases and J by 1 base, with 14 bases between. This CDR3 reads CASSLDRSPKSGNTIYF. In DNA form, the CDR3 reads TGCGCCAGCAGCTTGGACAGGTCTCCTAAATCTGGAAACACCATATATTTT.

V and J are TRBV7-2 and TRBJ1-5; 8 nucleotides agree with TRBD1. The CDR3 has 17 amino acids. V shed 4 bases and J 3 bases; nucleotides not matched to a gene: 11. Germline V gene sequence: CDR1 SGHTA, CDR2 FQGNSA. CDR3 DNA sequence: TGTGCCAGCAGCTCAAATCAGGGGGCGGGGGCCAATCAGCCCCAGCATTTT. It codes for CASSSNQGAGANQPQHF.

V and J are TRBV10-2 and TRBJ1-5; maybe TRBD1 (5 bases). The CDR3 runs to 14 residues. V dropped 7 bases and J dropped 0 bases, with 10 bases sitting between them. Germline V gives CDR1 WSHSY, CDR2 SAAADI. CDR3 sequence reads: CASMVGDSNQPQHF. Here the CDR3 DNA reads TGCGCCAGCATGGTAGGGGATAGCAATCAGCCCCAGCATTTT.

The rearrangement joins TRBV2 to TRBJ2-7; a weak D match, TRBD1 (6 bases). Germline CDR1 and CDR2: SNHLY and FYNNEI. V gave up 7 bases and J gave up 7 bases, with 8 bases separating them. This CDR3 is 10 amino acids long. CDR3: CASIGGEQYF. The CDR3 DNA sequence: TGTGCCAGCATAGGGGGAGAGCAGTACTTC.

The CDR3 sequence is CSVVSGGTNYGYTF. The CDR3 bases are TGCAGCGTAGTATCAGGAGGGACTAACTATGGCTACACCTTC. The chain links TRBV29-1 to TRBJ1-2, with no clear D. This CDR3 spans 14 amino acids. Trimming left V 6 bases short and J 0 bases short, with 14 bases between. Per the germline V gene, CDR1 is SQVTM and CDR2 is ANQGSEA.

V gene TRBV5-4 combines with J gene TRBJ1-3; TRBD1 matches at 8 bases. The V gene end was trimmed by 1 base and the J gene end by 4 bases; junction bases not matched to a gene: 10. The CDR3 consists of 17 residues. CDR1 SGHNT and CDR2 YYREEE come from the germline V gene (reference sequence). CDR3 region: CASSLRWGTGSGNTIYF. CDR3 in DNA: TGTGCCAGCAGCTTGCGATGGGGGACAGGTTCCGGAAACACCATATATTTT.

This chain connects TRBV15 to TRBJ1-6; tentatively, D is TRBD1 (5 bases). This CDR3 spans 16 amino acids. The V gene's germline CDR1 is LNHNV and CDR2 YYDKDF (reference sequence). V gave up 3 bases and J gave up 10 bases, with 19 bases separating them. The CDR3: CATSRGRSRGTSPLHF. For the CDR3, the DNA is TGTGCCACCAGCAGGGGACGGTCCCGGGGGACGTCACCCCTCCACTTT.

The genes are TRBV9 and TRBJ1-6, with D possibly matching TRBD1 (6 bases). Germline values: CDR1 SGDLS, CDR2 YYNGEE. The CDR3 sequence is 15 residues long. V lost 2 bases and J lost 7, with 13 bases in between. CDR3 sequence: CASSVGGAHNSPLHF. The CDR3 coding sequence is TGTGCCAGCAGCGTTGGGGGGGCCCACAATTCACCCCTCCACTTT.

The rearrangement joins TRBV20-1 to TRBJ1-4; 9 bases align to TRBD1. Germline V CDR1 and CDR2: DFQATT, SNEGSKA (reference sequence). Losses at the gene ends were 6 bases for V and 8 bases for J; bases not matched to a gene: 10. CDR3 length equals 14 residues. CDR3 sequence: CSAKTGTGTEKLFF. CDR3 nucleotides: TGCAGTGCCAAAACGGGGACAGGGACGGAAAAACTGTTTTTT.

This chain links TRBV20-1 with TRBJ2-2, with TRBD1 matching over 7 bases. Per germline, CDR1 DFQATT and CDR2 SNEGSKA (reference sequence). There are 15 residues in the CDR3. The J segment lost 2 bases and the V segment lost 1 base, leaving 4 bases of the junction unmatched. The CDR3 DNA reads as TGCAGTGCTAGAGGGCGACAGGGTAACACCGGGGAGCTGTTTTTT. Translating it yields CSARGRQGNTGELFF.

V usage is TRBV15 and J usage is TRBJ1-4; 7 bases line up with TRBD1. The V gene end was trimmed by 0 bases and the J gene end by 7 bases; junction bases not matched to a gene: 5. The V gene's germline CDR1 is LNHNV and CDR2 YYDKDF (reference sequence). The CDR3 is made up of 15 amino acids. This chain's CDR3 is CATSRDDRDSEKLFF. CDR3 bases: TGTGCCACCAGCAGAGATGACAGGGATAGTGAAAAACTGTTTTTT. The whole variable domain, remainder taken from reference TRBV15 and TRBJ1-4, is DAMVIQNPRYQVTQFGKPVTLSCSQTLNHNVMYWYQQKSSQAPKLLFHYYDKDFNNEADTPDNFQSRRPNTSFCFLDIRSPGLGDTAMYLCATSRDDRDSEKLFFGSGTQLSVL.

This clonotype showed up just once. This chain uses TRBV20-1 with TRBJ2-7, with a possible D match to TRBD2 (6 bases). V lost 2 bases and J lost 1, with 15 bases in between. CDR1 is DFQATT, CDR2 SNEGSKA, per germline (reference sequence). The CDR3 sequence is 15 residues long. The CDR3 region is CSARSPRGSSYEQYF. The DNA for the CDR3 is TGCAGTGCTAGATCGCCACGGGGGTCTTCCTACGAGCAGTACTTC.

This clonotype is medium-sized in the sample. The CDR3 reads CASSVKVYNEQFF. CDR3 coding DNA: TGTGCCAGCAGCGTGAAAGTCTACAATGAGCAGTTCTTC. The rearrangement joins TRBV9 to TRBJ2-1; D call uncertain. Trimming pared 2 bases from V and 3 bases from J, leaving 6 bases between. Looked up from germline, CDR1 is SGDLS and CDR2 is YYNGEE. CDR3 length: 13 residues. Variable domain in full (rest from reference TRBV9 and TRBJ2-1): DSGVTQTPKHLITATGQRVTLRCSPRSGDLSVYWYQQSLDQGLQFLIQYYNGEERAKGNILERFSAQQFPDLHSELNLSSLELGDSALYFCASSVKVYNEQFFGPGTRLTVL.

The rearrangement links TRBV2 to TRBJ1-6; possibly TRBD1 for D (5 bases). The CDR3 has 14 amino acids. The germline V gene has CDR1 SNHLY and CDR2 FYNNEI. The V end was cut by 6 bases, the J end by 6 bases, with 12 bases between. The CDR3 loop is CASSKTAINSPLHF. The CDR3, as DNA: TGTGCCAGCAGCAAGACAGCCATTAATTCACCCCTCCACTTT.

By share of the sample, this clonotype is medium-sized. The rearrangement uses TRBV2 and TRBJ2-3; 11 bases agree with TRBD1. The length of the CDR3 is 17 residues. Germline CDR1 is SNHLY and CDR2 is FYNNEI. The J segment lost 4 bases and the V segment lost 4 bases, leaving 10 bases of the junction unmatched. The CDR3 protein is CASSGGQPGQGADTQYF. In DNA, the CDR3 is TGTGCCAGCAGTGGTGGACAGCCGGGACAGGGGGCAGATACGCAGTATTTT.

This sequence joins TRBV7-2 and TRBJ2-5; tentatively, D is TRBD1 or TRBD2 (6 bases each). CDR3 length equals 16 residues. V shed 3 bases and J shed 7 bases, with 21 bases lying between them. Germline V CDR1 and CDR2: SGHTA, FQGNSA. The CDR3 loop is CASSLMPGASRGTQYF. The CDR3 DNA reads as TGTGCCAGCAGCTTGATGCCGGGGGCCAGTCGGGGGACCCAGTACTTC.